This is a list of T cell receptor beta chains from one sample in a study of T cell responses to AZD1222 COVID-19 vaccine. The assay was immunoSEQ multiplex PCR, and TCRdb's table has in-frame clones only and misses some. This table has about 140,000 clones, just under 95% appearing once. Sample: peripheral blood, taken after recovery from COVID-19. All receptors derive from an adult who had recovered from COVID-19. CDR3s include the opening cysteine and the closing phenylalanine or tryptophan. A D gene is named only where the DNA matches it firmly. A clone size is listed for some rows: how often the clone was seen (once, few, many), or a class if it is expanded.

V	D	J	size	DNA	CDR3
TRBV3-1/TRBV3-2	-	TRBJ2-5	-	TGTGCCAGCAGCCTTCCACGGTTGCAAGAGACCCAGTACTTC	CASSLPRLQETQYF
TRBV5-5	TRBD1	TRBJ1-1	-	TGTGCCAGCAGCTTGTGGACAGGGGGCGTTGTGAACACTGAAGCTTTCTTT	CASSLWTGGVVNTEAFF
TRBV28	TRBD2	TRBJ2-5	-	TGTGCCAGCAGTTGGGGAGCGGGAGGGCTCCAGACCCAGTACTTC	CASSWGAGGLQTQYF
TRBV6-4	TRBD1	TRBJ1-1	once	TGTGCCAGCAGGATGGACAGGGGGAAGACTGAAGCTTTCTTT	CASRMDRGKTEAFF
TRBV18	-	TRBJ2-2	-	TGTGCCAGCTCTTCCGTAGGCGGGGAGCTGTTTTTT	CASSSVGGELFF
TRBV6-5	-	TRBJ1-2	-	TGTGCCAGCAGTCAACCCGGGGCGGGCTATGGCTACACCTTC	CASSQPGAGYGYTF
TRBV4-1	TRBD2	TRBJ2-7	-	TGCGCCAGCAGCCAATTTGGACTAGCGGGAGCTGACGAGCAGTACTTC	CASSQFGLAGADEQYF
TRBV15	-	TRBJ1-1	-	TGTGCCACCAGCAGCCGAATACAGGGAACTGAAGCTTTCTTT	CATSSRIQGTEAFF
TRBV7-9	-	TRBJ1-1	-	TGTGCCAGCAAACTTCGGGGGCGCGTGAACACTGAAGCTTTCTTT	CASKLRGRVNTEAFF
TRBV25-1	-	TRBJ2-1	-	TGTGCCAGCAGTGAATGGCAGGGAGCCTCCTACAATGAGCAGTTCTTC	CASSEWQGASYNEQFF
TRBV3-1/TRBV3-2	TRBD1	TRBJ1-2	once	TGTGCCAGCAGCCAAAGGACAGGGCACTATGGCTACACCTTC	CASSQRTGHYGYTF
TRBV29-1	-	TRBJ2-2	-	TGCAGCGTTGGTCAGGGGACCGGGGAGCTGTTTTTT	CSVGQGTGELFF
TRBV6-5	TRBD2	TRBJ2-1	-	TGTGCCAGCAGTCAAAGCGGGAGGTCCTACAATGAGCAGTTCTTC	CASSQSGRSYNEQFF
TRBV7-9	TRBD1	TRBJ2-7	many	TGTGCCAGCAGCCCTCCCGGGACAGGGGGCTACGAGCAGTACTTC	CASSPPGTGGYEQYF
TRBV7-3	TRBD2	TRBJ2-1	-	TGTGCCAGCAGCAACCGCGGGAGAGGGAACAATGAGCAGTTCTTC	CASSNRGRGNNEQFF
TRBV6-6	TRBD1	TRBJ2-1	-	TGTGCCAGCAGTTACCCGGGACAGGGGGCGAAAGATGAGCAGTTCTTC	CASSYPGQGAKDEQFF
TRBV19	-	TRBJ2-5	-	TGTGCCAGTAGTATCCCCCCTACTCGACAGGTATTACAAGAGACCCAGTACTTC	CASSIPPTRQVLQETQYF
TRBV29-1	-	TRBJ2-1	-	TGCAGCGTTGAATCGAACAATGAGCAGTTCTTC	CSVESNNEQFF
TRBV28	-	TRBJ1-5	-	TGTGCCAGCAGTTTCAGCTTCAATCAGCCCCAGCATTTT	CASSFSFNQPQHF
TRBV7-2	TRBD1	TRBJ2-2	-	TGTGCCAGCAGCTTGCCGAGACAGGGTGTTGCCCCCACCACCGGGGAGCTGTTTTTT	CASSLPRQGVAPTTGELFF
TRBV6-5	TRBD1	TRBJ2-7	-	TGTGCCAGCAGTTTAAACGGACAGGGGGCTTACGAGCAGTACTTC	CASSLNGQGAYEQYF
TRBV19	TRBD2	TRBJ2-3	-	TGTGCCAGTACCGATAGACCTAGCGGGAGGGCAGATACGCAGTATTTT	CASTDRPSGRADTQYF
TRBV12-3/TRBV12-4	-	TRBJ2-2	-	TGTGCCAGCATGCAGGGGAACACCGGGGAGCTGTTTTTT	CASMQGNTGELFF
TRBV5-1	-	TRBJ1-2	-	TGCGCCAGCAGCTTGGAGGGGTATGGCTACACCTTC	CASSLEGYGYTF
TRBV3-1/TRBV3-2	-	TRBJ2-2	-	TGTGCCAGCAGCCAAACCAGGGGACTACTGAACACCGGGGAGCTGTTTTTT	CASSQTRGLLNTGELFF
TRBV11-2	-	TRBJ1-5	-	TGTGCCAGCAGCACACAGGTTAATCAGCCCCAGCATTTT	CASSTQVNQPQHF
TRBV5-4	-	TRBJ2-1	-	TGTGCCAGCAGCTTGGCGGCTAGCGAATACAATGAGCAGTTCTTC	CASSLAASEYNEQFF
TRBV7-9	-	TRBJ2-7	-	TGTGCCAGCAGCGAAAGCGGCCTCGCCTACGAGCAGTACTTC	CASSESGLAYEQYF
TRBV29-1	TRBD1	TRBJ2-7	-	TGCAGCGTGTTGACAGGGGGGACCTACGAGCAGTACTTC	CSVLTGGTYEQYF
TRBV28	TRBD1	TRBJ2-1	-	TGTGCCAGCAGTGAAGGACAGGCAACCTACAATGAGCAGTTCTTC	CASSEGQATYNEQFF
TRBV2	-	TRBJ2-7	-	TGTGCCAGCAGTGCTCAAGTTGTCCCTCGTATGATCCACGAGCAGTACTTC	CASSAQVVPRMIHEQYF
TRBV6-5	-	TRBJ1-2	-	TGTGCCAGCAGTTACTCAGGGGGTGGCTATGGCTACACCTTC	CASSYSGGGYGYTF
TRBV14	-	TRBJ2-7	-	TGTGCCAGCAGCCAAGGGCTTCAAGGGGTTAGCTCCTACGAGCAGTACTTC	CASSQGLQGVSSYEQYF
TRBV7-9	-	TRBJ2-1	-	TGTGCCAGCAGCTCACAGGGGGGGCCCTACAATGAGCAGTTCTTC	CASSSQGGPYNEQFF
TRBV18	-	TRBJ2-3	-	TGTGCCAGCTCACCAAGGGGCGGAAACACAGATACGCAGTATTTT	CASSPRGGNTDTQYF
TRBV5-1	TRBD2	TRBJ2-5	-	TGCGCCAGCAGGGCGACTAGCGCAAATGCGGAGACCCAGTACTTC	CASRATSANAETQYF
TRBV11-2	-	TRBJ1-4	-	TGTGCCAGCAGCGTTACAGGTCGGGGGGGTGAAAAACTGTTTTTT	CASSVTGRGGEKLFF
TRBV19	TRBD1	TRBJ1-2	-	TGTGCCAGTAGTCCCCGACAGGGGGCATACTATGGCTACACCTTC	CASSPRQGAYYGYTF
TRBV11-2	-	TRBJ1-1	few	TGTGCCAGCAGCTTCGAGGCCTCTGAAGCTTTCTTT	CASSFEASEAFF
TRBV7-9	-	TRBJ1-1	-	TGTGCCAGCAGCCTAGTGGACCTGAACACTGAAGCTTTCTTT	CASSLVDLNTEAFF
TRBV24-1	TRBD1	TRBJ1-2	-	TGTGCCACCAGTGATCCAGGACAGGAAAACGGCTACACCTTC	CATSDPGQENGYTF
TRBV7-9	TRBD1	TRBJ1-2	-	TGTGCCAGCAGTATTAGTGGGACAGGGGTTATCGGATATGGCTACACCTTC	CASSISGTGVIGYGYTF
TRBV6-5	TRBD1	TRBJ1-4	-	TGTGCCAGCAGTTATCCTCCCGAGGGGGCGATGGAAAAACTGTTTTTT	CASSYPPEGAMEKLFF
TRBV15	-	TRBJ2-3	-	TGTGCCACCAGCAGGATCGAAGAGTGGGAAGACCCAGATACGCAGTATTTT	CATSRIEEWEDPDTQYF
TRBV29-1	TRBD2	TRBJ2-7	-	TGCAGCGTTGTAGGACTAGCGGGAGGCCGCCAGGAGCAGTACTTC	CSVVGLAGGRQEQYF
TRBV5-4	TRBD1	TRBJ2-1	few	TGTGCCAGCAGCCCGGGACAGGGAAAGTCCAATGAGCAGTTCTTC	CASSPGQGKSNEQFF